This passage covers 13 T cell receptor beta chains from one sample sequenced in a study of shared clonotypes between healthy human individuals. The repertoire was sequenced with immunoSEQ multiplex PCR; TCRdb's copy has only in-frame clones and lacks some. The table lists about 2.4 million clones, 80% to 95% of them singletons, with about 0.34% in the top ten. The sample taken for sequencing was naive CD4+ T cells from PBMCs. Sample subset: CD45RA+ positively selected. All receptors come from a man aged 18 to 35 in good health. Some clones in this sample may be carry-over from other donors' samples.

The V gene is TRBV5-1, the J gene TRBJ2-5; 7 positions match TRBD1. The CDR3 contains 16 residues. V dropped 4 bases and J dropped 5; count of bases not matched to a gene: 14. The germline gives CDR1 SGHRS, CDR2 YFSETQ. CDR3 residues: CASSRVPGGQGETQYF. DNA of the CDR3: TGCGCCAGCAGCCGGGTTCCAGGGGGTCAGGGGGAGACCCAGTACTTC.

This clone was seen only a few times. This chain connects TRBV7-2 to TRBJ1-5; 10 bases agree with TRBD1. Trimming took 5 bases from V and 6 from J; bases not matched to a gene: 4. CDR1 is SGHTA and CDR2 is FQGNSA in the germline V gene. CDR3 length: 14 amino acids. The CDR3 region is CASSRDRGGQPQHF. CDR3 nucleotide sequence: TGTGCCAGCAGCCGGGACAGGGGAGGTCAGCCCCAGCATTTT.

Concerning this clone: Other DNA variants within this sample encode the same CDR3. The rearrangement links TRBV9 to TRBJ2-5; 12 nucleotides agree with TRBD2. The CDR3 is 15 residues long. Germline CDR1 and CDR2: SGDLS and YYNGEE. The V and J ends lost 3 bases and 5 bases, in that order; junction bases with no gene match: 5. Here the CDR3 reads CASSGTGTSGETQYF. The DNA for the CDR3 is TGTGCCAGCAGCGGGACCGGGACTAGCGGGGAGACCCAGTACTTC.

This clone was observed once. V is TRBV6-6 and J is TRBJ2-3; 7 bases map to TRBD2. Germline V gives CDR1 MNHNY, CDR2 SVGAGI (reference sequence). The CDR3 extends over 15 amino acids. Trimming removed 4 bases from V and 4 bases from J; junction bases left unmatched: 8. The CDR3 loop reads CASSLGGSWADTQYF. The DNA for the CDR3 is TGTGCCAGCAGTTTAGGCGGGAGCTGGGCAGATACGCAGTATTTT.

The chain uses TRBV15 and TRBJ1-1; D not resolved. The V gene lost 0 bases and the J gene lost 1 base, with 12 bases spanning the gap. Germline CDR1 LNHNV, CDR2 YYDKDF (reference sequence). This CDR3 is built from 16 residues. Here the CDR3 DNA reads TGTGCCACCAGCAGAGATCAAGACATTTCGAACACTGAAGCTTTCTTT. It specifies CATSRDQDISNTEAFF.

This chain uses TRBV27 with TRBJ2-1, with TRBD1 as a possible D gene (5 bases). CDR1 is MNHEY and CDR2 is SMNVEV in the germline V gene (reference sequence). The CDR3 has 14 amino acids. V lost 2 bases and J 5 bases, leaving 10 bases between the germline ends. The CDR3 is CASSLRGVDNEQFF. In nucleotides, the CDR3 is TGTGCCAGCAGTTTAAGGGGCGTCGACAATGAGCAGTTCTTC.

The chain joins TRBV5-1 to TRBJ2-7, with D hard to call. The V end lost 4 bases, the J end lost 6 bases, and 11 bases lay between the germline ends. This CDR3 spans 12 amino acids. CDR1 is SGHRS and CDR2 is YFSETQ in the germline V gene. The CDR3 reads CASSHGVSEQYF. As DNA, the CDR3 is TGCGCCAGCAGCCACGGTGTGAGCGAGCAGTACTTC.

This CDR3 is CAIAITSGTGVGSGYTF. In nucleotides, the CDR3 is TGTGCCATCGCAATCACTTCCGGGACAGGGGTCGGTAGTGGCTACACCTTC. The rearrangement uses TRBV10-3 and TRBJ1-2; 10 bases agree with TRBD1. J lost 7 bases, V lost 8 bases, and 19 bases had no gene match. Per the germline V gene, CDR1 is ENHRY and CDR2 is SYGVKD. CDR3 length: 17 amino acids.

This chain uses TRBV28 with TRBJ2-7; 9 bases line up with TRBD1. Germline CDR1 reads MDHEN; CDR2 reads SYDVKM. After removal of 3 bases from V and 5 bases from J, the junction contained 2 bases not matched to a gene. CDR3 size: 13 residues. Written as DNA, the CDR3 is TGTGCCAGCAGTTTCCGGGACAGGGACGAGCAGTACTTC. Protein sequence: CASSFRDRDEQYF.

The chain uses TRBV18 and TRBJ2-2; D remains ambiguous. V gave up 4 bases and J gave up 7 bases, with 4 bases separating them. This CDR3 is 11 amino acids long. Germline V lookup: CDR1 KGHSH, CDR2 LQKENI. This chain's CDR3 is CASSRVGELFF. The CDR3 region has the DNA TGTGCCAGCTCACGGGTCGGGGAGCTGTTTTTT. Using reference TRBV18 and TRBJ2-2 for the parts outside the CDR3, the full variable domain is NAGVMQNPRHLVRRRGQEARLRCSPMKGHSHVYWYRQLPEEGLKFMVYLQKENIIDESGMPKERFSAEFPKEGPSILRIQQVVRGDSAAYFCASSRVGELFFGEGSRLTVL.

In DNA form, the CDR3 reads TGTGCCAGCAGTAAACCAGCGGGGACTAGCGGGAGGGCCGAGGATGAGCAGTTCTTC. This encodes CASSKPAGTSGRAEDEQFF. This chain connects TRBV5-4 to TRBJ2-1; 16 positions match TRBD2. Per germline, CDR1 SGHNT and CDR2 YYREEE (reference sequence). V trimming: 5 bases; J trimming: 8 bases; junction bases outside the gene matches: 16. This CDR3 region has 19 residues.

V and J are TRBV7-9 and TRBJ2-3, with D hard to call. Germline CDR1 is SEHNR and CDR2 is FQNEAQ (reference sequence). The V end was cut by 9 bases, the J end by 0 bases, with 10 bases between. The CDR3 length is 13 residues. CDR3 coding DNA: TGTGCCAGACGAAAATTAAGCACAGATACGCAGTATTTT. This encodes CARRKLSTDTQYF.

The chain recombines TRBV28 with TRBJ1-4; tentative D call: TRBD1 (5 bases). CDR3 length: 16 amino acids. Germline CDR1 MDHEN, CDR2 SYDVKM. Trimming left V 4 bases short and J 3 bases short, with 15 bases between. The CDR3 region is CASSSAGSGSNEKLFF. In DNA, the CDR3 is TGTGCCAGCAGTTCCGCAGGGTCGGGATCTAATGAAAAACTGTTTTTT.